The rows below give T cell receptor beta chains drawn from one sample of a study of blood T cell repertoires in COVID-19. Repertoires were generated with immunoSEQ multiplex PCR, while TCRdb's copy carries only in-frame clones and drops some. Seen here are fewer than 110,000 clones, 70% to 90% observed once, and the top ten hold around 6.5%. The sequencing input was peripheral blood. The receptors shown here come from a man aged 45-65 years with active or convalescent COVID-19. The CDR3 runs from the conserved cysteine through the conserved F or W. D genes are given only for firm matches. Rows give clone size only sometimes, using once, few, many, or a class for an expanded clone.

abundance: NA; v_gene: TRBV6-5; j_gene: TRBJ1-5; d_gene: TRBD1; CDR3aa: CASSLWTGVNQPQHF; CDR3nt: TGTGCCAGCAGTTTATGGACAGGGGTAAATCAGCCCCAGCATTTT
abundance: NA; v_gene: TRBV19; j_gene: TRBJ1-4; d_gene: TRBD1; CDR3aa: CASCATGTAVNEKLFF; CDR3nt: TGTGCCAGTTGCGCGACCGGGACAGCGGTTAATGAAAAACTGTTTTTT
abundance: NA; v_gene: TRBV28; j_gene: TRBJ1-2; d_gene: TRBD1; CDR3aa: CASSFPGTGDGYTF; CDR3nt: TGTGCCAGCAGTTTTCCCGGGACAGGGGATGGCTACACCTTC
abundance: NA; v_gene: TRBV5-6; j_gene: TRBJ2-3; d_gene: TRBD2; CDR3aa: CASSSSGLTSTDTQYF; CDR3nt: TGTGCCAGCAGCTCTAGCGGGCTGACTAGCACAGATACGCAGTATTTT
abundance: NA; v_gene: TRBV28; j_gene: TRBJ1-5; d_gene: NA; CDR3aa: CASSLLGRNQPQHF; CDR3nt: TGTGCCAGCAGTTTATTGGGCCGCAATCAGCCCCAGCATTTT
abundance: once; v_gene: TRBV19; j_gene: TRBJ1-1; d_gene: TRBD1; CDR3aa: CASSEDRGWTEAFF; CDR3nt: TGTGCCAGTAGTGAAGACAGGGGGTGGACTGAAGCTTTCTTT
abundance: NA; v_gene: TRBV19; j_gene: TRBJ2-7; d_gene: TRBD2; CDR3aa: CASSQLAGVHEQYF; CDR3nt: TGTGCCAGTAGTCAGCTAGCGGGGGTCCACGAGCAGTACTTC
abundance: NA; v_gene: TRBV30; j_gene: TRBJ2-7; d_gene: TRBD2; CDR3aa: CAWRTLAGASEQYF; CDR3nt: TGTGCCTGGAGGACCTTAGCGGGAGCAAGCGAGCAGTACTTC
abundance: NA; v_gene: TRBV21-1; j_gene: TRBJ1-4; d_gene: NA; CDR3aa: CASSKEGTGRATNEKLFF; CDR3nt: TGTGCCAGCAGCAAAGAGGGAACAGGGAGGGCCACTAATGAAAAACTGTTTTTT
abundance: NA; v_gene: TRBV6-5; j_gene: TRBJ1-2; d_gene: TRBD1; CDR3aa: CASSRGAGGDYGYTF; CDR3nt: TGTGCCAGCAGCCGAGGGGCAGGGGGCGACTATGGCTACACCTTC
abundance: NA; v_gene: TRBV28; j_gene: TRBJ2-3; d_gene: NA; CDR3aa: CASSMQYTDTQYF; CDR3nt: TGTGCCAGCAGTATGCAGTACACAGATACGCAGTATTTT
abundance: NA; v_gene: TRBV5-1; j_gene: TRBJ2-3; d_gene: TRBD2; CDR3aa: CASSLLGLAGATDTQYF; CDR3nt: TGCGCCAGCAGCTTGTTGGGACTAGCGGGAGCGACAGATACGCAGTATTTT
abundance: once; v_gene: TRBV7-2; j_gene: TRBJ2-1; d_gene: NA; CDR3aa: CASSLAPRGVEQFF; CDR3nt: TGTGCCAGCAGCTTAGCTCCCCGCGGTGTTGAGCAGTTCTTC
abundance: NA; v_gene: TRBV4-1; j_gene: TRBJ2-2; d_gene: NA; CDR3aa: CASSQKGWTGELFF; CDR3nt: TGCGCCAGCAGCCAAAAGGGGTGGACCGGGGAGCTGTTTTTT
abundance: NA; v_gene: TRBV7-2; j_gene: TRBJ2-2; d_gene: NA; CDR3aa: CASSLVVTSTGELFF; CDR3nt: TGTGCCAGCAGCTTAGTGGTGACTAGTACCGGGGAGCTGTTTTTT
abundance: NA; v_gene: TRBV2; j_gene: TRBJ2-7; d_gene: TRBD1; CDR3aa: CASRRDREFYEQYF; CDR3nt: TGTGCCAGCAGGCGGGACAGGGAGTTCTACGAGCAGTACTTC
abundance: NA; v_gene: TRBV30; j_gene: TRBJ2-5; d_gene: TRBD2; CDR3aa: CAWRRLAGVETQYF; CDR3nt: TGTGCCTGGAGGCGACTAGCGGGAGTGGAGACCCAGTACTTC
abundance: NA; v_gene: TRBV28; j_gene: TRBJ1-6; d_gene: NA; CDR3aa: CASSYLGGGYNSPLHF; CDR3nt: TGTGCCAGCAGTTATCTAGGTGGAGGCTATAATTCACCCCTCCACTTT
abundance: NA; v_gene: TRBV4-1; j_gene: TRBJ2-3; d_gene: TRBD2; CDR3aa: CASSQGFAGVRTDTQYF; CDR3nt: TGCGCCAGCAGCCAGGGGTTTGCGGGAGTTAGAACAGATACGCAGTATTTT
abundance: NA; v_gene: TRBV6-1; j_gene: TRBJ2-7; d_gene: NA; CDR3aa: CASSEVSGTPYEQYF; CDR3nt: TGTGCCAGCAGTGAAGTTAGCGGAACTCCCTACGAGCAGTACTTC
abundance: NA; v_gene: TRBV2; j_gene: TRBJ2-7; d_gene: TRBD1; CDR3aa: CASSEGRGPYEQYF; CDR3nt: TGTGCCAGCAGTGAGGGCAGGGGGCCCTACGAGCAGTACTTC
abundance: few; v_gene: TRBV3-1/TRBV3-2; j_gene: TRBJ1-2; d_gene: TRBD1; CDR3aa: CASSPTRDRGNGYTF; CDR3nt: TGTGCCAGCAGCCCGACTCGGGACAGGGGAAATGGCTACACCTTC
abundance: few; v_gene: TRBV7-9; j_gene: TRBJ2-7; d_gene: TRBD2; CDR3aa: CASSFSWTSGNYEQYF; CDR3nt: TGTGCCAGCAGCTTTTCCTGGACTAGCGGGAACTACGAGCAGTACTTC
abundance: NA; v_gene: TRBV28; j_gene: TRBJ2-1; d_gene: TRBD1; CDR3aa: CASNSGQGYNEQFF; CDR3nt: TGTGCCAGCAACTCGGGACAGGGGTACAATGAGCAGTTCTTC